This T cell receptor beta chain was identified during a study of neurological immune-mediated disorders. Synthesis of cDNA used 5'RACE (with 10-nucleotide random UMIs). TCRdb used MiXCR to reprocess the 5' RACE reads, holding one entry per CDR3 protein. The sample lists more than 45,000 distinct CDR3 sequences; over 3% were seen once. In this sample, this clonotype is medium-sized. Per the germline V gene, CDR1 is SGDLS and CDR2 is YYNGEE. The CDR3 covers 13 residues. V lost 0 bases, J lost 3 bases, and 4 bases lay in between. This rearrangement joins TRBV9 to TRBJ2-1; D unclear. This TCR derives from a man aged 40-49 years with multiple sclerosis. The sequencing input was PBMCs. The CDR3 bases are TGTGCCAGCAGCGTAGACCTCTACAATGAGCAGTTCTTC. Translation: CASSVDLYNEQFF.